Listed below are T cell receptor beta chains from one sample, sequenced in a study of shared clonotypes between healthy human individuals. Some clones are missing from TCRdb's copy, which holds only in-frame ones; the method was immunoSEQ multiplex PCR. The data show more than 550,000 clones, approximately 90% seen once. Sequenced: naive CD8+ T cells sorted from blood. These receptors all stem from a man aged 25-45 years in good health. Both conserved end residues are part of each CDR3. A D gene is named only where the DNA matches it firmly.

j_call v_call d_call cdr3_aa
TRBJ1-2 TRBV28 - CASTFAGLGGGYTF
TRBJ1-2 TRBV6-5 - CASSYSGALGGYTF
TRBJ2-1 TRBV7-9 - CASTTIAQEPYNEQFF
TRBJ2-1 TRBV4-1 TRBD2 CASSQAVAGGRNEQFF
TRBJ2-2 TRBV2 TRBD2 CASSENTGLAGNTGELFF
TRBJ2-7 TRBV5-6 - CASSMDGGADEQYF
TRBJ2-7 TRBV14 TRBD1 CASSQGQGVTYEQYF
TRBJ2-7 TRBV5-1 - CASSFSRGGPTYYEQYF
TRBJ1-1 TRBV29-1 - CSVDPWAENTEAFF
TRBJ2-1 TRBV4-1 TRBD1 CASSQDRVNRGFYKTYNEQFF
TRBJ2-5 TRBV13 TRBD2 CASRSSGGQETQYF
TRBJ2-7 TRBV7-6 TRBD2 CASSPGGLAGYEQYF
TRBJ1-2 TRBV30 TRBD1 CAWSVSPRKQGLDGYTF
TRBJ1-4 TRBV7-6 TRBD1 CASSWDRDGEKLFF
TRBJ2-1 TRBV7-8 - CASSLRGYNEQFF
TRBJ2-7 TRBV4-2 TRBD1 CASSQVRTGFYEQYF
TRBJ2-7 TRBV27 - CASSAGPYEQYF
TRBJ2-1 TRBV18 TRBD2 CASSPGLAGVDNNEQFF
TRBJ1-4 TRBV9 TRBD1 CASSPRGTGTDYEKLFF
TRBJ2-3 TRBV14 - CASSHFRGDTQYF
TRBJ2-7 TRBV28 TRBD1 CASNPLGTAAYEQYF
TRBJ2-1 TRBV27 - CASSQQDKIYNEQFF
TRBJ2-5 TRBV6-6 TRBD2 CATMRGLAEETQYF
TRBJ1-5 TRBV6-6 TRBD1 CASRDTGGLEPQHF
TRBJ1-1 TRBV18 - CASSSDRNTEAFF
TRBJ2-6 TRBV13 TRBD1 CASRGIGTGPLSRANVLTF
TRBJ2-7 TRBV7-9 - CASSWDSAYEQYF
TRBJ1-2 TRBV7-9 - CASSPLKSEKETTGVGYTF
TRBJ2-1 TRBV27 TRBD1 CASSRSHGRGPGNEQFF
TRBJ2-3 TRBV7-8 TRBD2 CASSLPGLADSKSTDTQYF
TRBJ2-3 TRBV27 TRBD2 CASRPGRLAADTQYF
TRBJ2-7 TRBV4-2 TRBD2 CASSPWETSGRAGNEQYF
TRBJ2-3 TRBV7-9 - CASSLLKTGVSLRTDTQYF
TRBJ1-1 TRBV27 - CASSLSLRSEAFF
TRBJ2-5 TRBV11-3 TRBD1 CASSGQGEGETQYF
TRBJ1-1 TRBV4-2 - CASSSDDSNTEAFF
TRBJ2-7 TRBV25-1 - CASSRVGGTQPYEQYF
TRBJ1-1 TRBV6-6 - CASSYSRGNTEAFF
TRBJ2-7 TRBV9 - CASSESGLPHYEQYF
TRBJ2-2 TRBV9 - CASSGTRDRHFGTGELFF
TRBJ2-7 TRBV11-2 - CASSFAPGLKYEQYF
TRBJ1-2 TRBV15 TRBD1 CATSRAGGGGYTF
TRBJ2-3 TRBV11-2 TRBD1 CASSPRTGGADTQYF
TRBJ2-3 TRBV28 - CASSKRTDTQYF
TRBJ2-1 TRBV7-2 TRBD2 CASTEGGRGYNEQFF
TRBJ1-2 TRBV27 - CASSLRAGSGYTF
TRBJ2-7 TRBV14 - CASSQFHRLKDEQYF
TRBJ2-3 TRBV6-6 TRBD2 CASLWRLAGGTDTQYF
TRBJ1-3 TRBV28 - CASSPGTPGNTIYF
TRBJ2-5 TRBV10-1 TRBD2 CASSGAGAFETQYF